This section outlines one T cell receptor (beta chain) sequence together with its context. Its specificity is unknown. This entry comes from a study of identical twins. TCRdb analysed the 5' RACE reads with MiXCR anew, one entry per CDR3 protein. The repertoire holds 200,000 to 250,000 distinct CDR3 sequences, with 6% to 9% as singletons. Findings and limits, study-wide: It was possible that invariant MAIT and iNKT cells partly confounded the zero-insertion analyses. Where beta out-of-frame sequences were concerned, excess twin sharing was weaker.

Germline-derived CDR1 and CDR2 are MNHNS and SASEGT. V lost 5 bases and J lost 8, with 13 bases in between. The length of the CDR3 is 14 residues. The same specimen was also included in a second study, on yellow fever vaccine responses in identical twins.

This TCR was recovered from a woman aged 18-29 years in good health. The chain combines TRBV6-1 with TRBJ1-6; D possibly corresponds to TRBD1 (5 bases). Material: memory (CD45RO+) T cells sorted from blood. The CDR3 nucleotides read TGTGCCAGCAGTCTCACCATCAGGGATTCACCCCTCCACTTT. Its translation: CASSLTIRDSPLHF.